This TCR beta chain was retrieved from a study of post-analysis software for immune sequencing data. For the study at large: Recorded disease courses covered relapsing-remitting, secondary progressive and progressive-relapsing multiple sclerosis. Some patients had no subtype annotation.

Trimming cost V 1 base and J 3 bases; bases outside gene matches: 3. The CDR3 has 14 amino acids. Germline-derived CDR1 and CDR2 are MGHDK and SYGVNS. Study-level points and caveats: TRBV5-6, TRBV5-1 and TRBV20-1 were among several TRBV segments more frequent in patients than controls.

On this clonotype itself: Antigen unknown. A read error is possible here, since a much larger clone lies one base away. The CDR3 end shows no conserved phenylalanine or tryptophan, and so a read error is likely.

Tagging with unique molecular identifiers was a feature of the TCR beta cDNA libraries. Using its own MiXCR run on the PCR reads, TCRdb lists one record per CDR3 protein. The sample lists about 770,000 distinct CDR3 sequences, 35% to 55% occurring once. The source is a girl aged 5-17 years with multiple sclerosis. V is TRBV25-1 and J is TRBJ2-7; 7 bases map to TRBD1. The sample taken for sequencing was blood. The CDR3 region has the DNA TGTGCCAGCAGTGAATGGGGACAGAGCTACGAGCAGTACTGC. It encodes CASSEWGQSYEQYC.